A single sample gave rise to the 28 T cell receptor beta chains below, sequenced in a study of cytomegalovirus exposure and HLA in healthy donors (dated by TCRdb to between 2016 and 2019). Library generation was performed with the immunoSEQ multiplex PCR assay. For the multiplex PCR, a mixture combining 60 forward primers for TCR Vbeta segments and 13 reverse primers for TCR Jbeta segments was used. Here the immuneACCESS table is served through TCRdb, limited to in-frame sequences with V and J called. Missing clones are a known gap in these copies; in checked studies unresolved V genes cover under half, and the rest lacks a known reason. Counted in this sample were about 94,000 clones; about four fifths of them appeared once. Of the sample, approximately 3.8% is held by the ten largest clones. Material: PBMCs. Receptors originate from a woman between 35 and 50 years old in good health and CMV-seronegative.

The table lists this clone with a few counts. The chain employs TRBV19 and TRBJ1-1; tentatively, D is TRBD1 (6 bases). Trimming left V 5 bases short and J 3 bases short, with 16 bases between. Germline V lookup: CDR1 LNHDA, CDR2 SQIVND (reference sequence). The CDR3 consists of 15 residues. The CDR3 bases are TGTGCCAGTAGTCGCCGGGGGGCGGGTGACACTGAAGCTTTCTTT. It encodes CASSRRGAGDTEAFF.

This chain links TRBV28 with TRBJ2-7; D remains ambiguous. The germline V gene encodes CDR1 MDHEN and CDR2 SYDVKM. The CDR3 extends over 15 amino acids. The germline V and J ends were trimmed by 2 bases and 1 base, with 12 bases remaining between them. CDR3 DNA: TGTGCCAGCAGTTTAACCCGCCCCGGGTCCTACGAGCAGTACTTC. The encoded protein is CASSLTRPGSYEQYF. Complete variable domain (other parts from reference TRBV28 and TRBJ2-7): DVKVTQSSRYLVKRTGEKVFLECVQDMDHENMFWYRQDPGLGLRLIYFSYDVKMKEKGDIPEGYSVSREKKERFSLILESASTNQTSMYLCASSLTRPGSYEQYFGPGTRLTVT.

V is TRBV7-2 and J is TRBJ1-1; 8 bases are a match to TRBD1. V lost 2 bases and J lost 5; bases outside the gene matches: 7. The CDR3 has 15 residues. Per the germline V gene, CDR1 is SGHTA and CDR2 is FQGNSA. The CDR3, as DNA: TGTGCCAGCAGCTTATTAGACAGGGGAAAAACTGAAGCTTTCTTT. Encoded protein: CASSLLDRGKTEAFF.

This clone was recorded a few times. The V and J genes are TRBV5-8 and TRBJ2-3, with D perhaps TRBD2 (7 bases). The V gene lost 4 bases and the J gene lost 3 bases, with 15 bases spanning the gap. CDR3 length: 15 residues. Germline CDR1 SGHTS, CDR2 YDEGEE. For the CDR3, the DNA is TGTGCCAGCAGCGGGGGGGCCCTCCCTACAGATACGCAGTATTTT. It specifies CASSGGALPTDTQYF.

V gene TRBV5-1 combines with J gene TRBJ1-4; TRBD1 matches 9 bases. V was pared by 3 bases and J by 8 bases, with 5 bases of the junction left unmatched. The germline gives CDR1 SGHRS, CDR2 YFSETQ. The CDR3 runs 14 residues. The CDR3 bases are TGCGCCAGCAGCTCGGGGGGGACAGGGGAAAAACTGTTTTTT. This sequence encodes CASSSGGTGEKLFF.

This clone has only a few counts. The V and J genes are TRBV30 and TRBJ1-1, with no clear D. V lost 5 bases and J 5 bases, leaving 9 bases between the germline ends. The CDR3 runs to 11 residues. Germline V CDR1 and CDR2: GTSNPN, SVGIG (reference sequence). The CDR3 nucleotides are TGTGCCTGGCAACCAGGAACTGAAGCTTTCTTT. It yields the protein CAWQPGTEAFF.

V usage is TRBV30 and J usage is TRBJ1-2, with D possibly TRBD1 on 5 matching bases. This CDR3 has 14 amino acids. CDR1 GTSNPN and CDR2 SVGIG come from the germline V gene (reference sequence). The V and J ends lost 1 base and 2 bases respectively, with 11 bases between them. CDR3 amino acids: CAWSADKQNYGYTF. CDR3 in DNA: TGTGCCTGGAGTGCGGACAAACAAAACTATGGCTACACCTTC.

This chain joins TRBV12-2 and TRBJ2-3; no DNA check was done on the table's D call, TRBD2. TRBV12-2 is a pseudogene. This CDR3 comprises 17 residues. The CDR3 DNA follows: TGTGCAAGTCGAGGAACTAGCGGGGGGCGGCGCACAGATACGCAGTATTTT. Its protein is CASRGTSGGRRTDTQYF.

This sequence joins TRBV9 and TRBJ1-4; perhaps TRBD1 as D (6 bases). Germline loops: CDR1 SGDLS, CDR2 YYNGEE. The CDR3 loop spans 15 amino acids. V lost 1 base to trimming and J lost 2 bases, with 9 bases between them. This CDR3 reads CASSVLGATNEKLFF. The CDR3 bases are TGTGCCAGCAGCGTACTGGGGGCGACTAATGAAAAACTGTTTTTT.

V gene TRBV7-2 combines with J gene TRBJ1-6, with TRBD1 matching over 10 bases. Trimming took 3 bases from V and 5 from J; bases not matched to a gene: 1. The V gene's germline CDR1 is SGHTA and CDR2 FQGNSA. The CDR3 has 15 residues. CDR3 region: CASSFGTGDNSPLHF. CDR3 DNA sequence: TGTGCCAGCAGCTTCGGGACAGGGGATAATTCACCCCTCCACTTT.

V is TRBV6-4 and J is TRBJ2-2, with D perhaps matching TRBD1 (5 bases). This CDR3 has 16 amino acids. V was clipped by 0 bases and J by 3 bases, with 11 bases between them. Germline V gene data show CDR1 as MRHNA and CDR2 as SNTAGT. The CDR3 loop reads CASSDSPGSDTGELFF. For the CDR3, the DNA is TGTGCCAGCAGTGACTCACCAGGGTCCGACACCGGGGAGCTGTTTTTT.

This sequence joins TRBV18 and TRBJ2-3; D might be TRBD1 (6 bases). The V end lost 2 bases, the J end lost 0 bases, and 9 bases lay between the germline ends. Germline V gene lookup returns CDR1 KGHSH and CDR2 LQKENI. This CDR3 has 15 amino acids. DNA of the CDR3: TGTGCCAGCTCACCAGGGACACGGAGCACAGATACGCAGTATTTT. Its translation: CASSPGTRSTDTQYF. The full variable domain, completed using reference TRBV18 and TRBJ2-3, is NAGVMQNPRHLVRRRGQEARLRCSPMKGHSHVYWYRQLPEEGLKFMVYLQKENIIDESGMPKERFSAEFPKEGPSILRIQQVVRGDSAAYFCASSPGTRSTDTQYFGPGTRLTVL.

Comment on this clone: One end of the junction is discordant with germline, which a read error may explain. The genes are TRBV2 and TRBJ1-1; D is ambiguous. The germline V gene has CDR1 SNHLY and CDR2 FYNNEI. The CDR3 consists of 12 residues. The CDR3 nucleotides read TGTGCCAACAGTCAAATGAACACTGAAGCTTTCTTT. Amino acid sequence: CANSQMNTEAFF. The whole variable domain, filled in from reference TRBV2 and TRBJ1-1, reads EPEVTQTPSHQVTQMGQEVILRCVPISNHLYFYWYRQILGQKVEFLVSFYNNEISEKSEIFDDQFSVERPDGSNFTLKIRSTKLEDSAMYFCANSQMNTEAFFGQGTRLTVV.

This chain links TRBV7-2 with TRBJ1-5; D is perhaps TRBD1 (6 bases). Trimming removed 6 bases at V and 7 bases at J, with 16 bases between. CDR1 is SGHTA, CDR2 FQGNSA, per germline. The CDR3 length is 14 residues. The CDR3 nucleotides read TGTGCCAGCAGTTGGACAGACCAGGAACAGCCCCAGCATTTT. It specifies CASSWTDQEQPQHF.

The gene calls are TRBV11-2 and TRBJ1-2; 8 bases line up with TRBD1. The germline V gene encodes CDR1 SGHAT and CDR2 FQNNGV. The CDR3 sequence is 16 residues long. Unmatched junction bases numbered 12, after V lost 2 bases and J lost 7 bases. CDR3 in amino acids: CASSLLAGGYDAGYTF. The CDR3 DNA reads as TGTGCCAGCAGCTTACTTGCAGGGGGCTATGACGCTGGCTACACCTTC. Complete variable domain (other parts from reference TRBV11-2 and TRBJ1-2): EAGVAQSPRYKIIEKRQSVAFWCNPISGHATLYWYQQILGQGPKLLIQFQNNGVVDDSQLPKDRFSAERLKGVDSTLKIQPAKLEDSAVYLCASSLLAGGYDAGYTFGSGTRLTVV.

The chain is built from TRBV9 and TRBJ1-3; maybe TRBD1 (5 bases). V lost 3 bases to trimming and J lost 3 bases, with 13 bases between them. The CDR3 has 15 amino acids. Germline V gives CDR1 SGDLS, CDR2 YYNGEE. This CDR3 reads CASSEWGGGGNTIYF. The CDR3 nucleotides are TGTGCCAGCAGCGAGTGGGGGGGAGGTGGAAACACCATATATTTT.

This chain links TRBV30 with TRBJ1-3; the match to TRBD1 covers 8 bases. The CDR3 is 15 residues long. Trimming took 2 bases from V and 5 from J; bases not matched to a gene: 8. Germline-derived CDR1 and CDR2 are GTSNPN and SVGIG (reference sequence). The CDR3 protein is CAWSTRQGRRNTIYF. The DNA of the CDR3 is TGTGCCTGGAGTACCCGACAGGGGAGAAGAAACACCATATATTTT.

This CDR3 is CASSPTWGDAEAFF. CDR3 DNA: TGCGCCAGCAGCCCTACTTGGGGGGATGCGGAAGCTTTCTTT. This chain connects TRBV5-1 to TRBJ1-1; D may be TRBD1 (5 bases). The CDR3 extends over 14 amino acids. Trimming removed 4 bases from V and 8 bases from J, with 18 bases in between. Germline V gives CDR1 SGHRS, CDR2 YFSETQ. The whole variable domain, remainder taken from reference TRBV5-1 and TRBJ1-1, is KAGVTQTPRYLIKTRGQQVTLSCSPISGHRSVSWYQQTPGQGLQFLFEYFSETQRNKGNFPGRFSGRQFSNSRSEMNVSTLELGDSALYLCASSPTWGDAEAFFGQGTRLTVV.

This clone came up a few times. This chain connects TRBV10-3 to TRBJ2-3, with 7 bases fitting TRBD1. The length of the CDR3 is 17 residues. Germline V gene lookup returns CDR1 ENHRY and CDR2 SYGVKD. V lost 3 bases and J lost 2; bases outside the gene matches: 11. CDR3 in DNA: TGTGCCATCAGTGACCCCAGACAGGGTAGCAACACAGATACGCAGTATTTT. It yields the protein CAISDPRQGSNTDTQYF.

The CDR3 coding sequence is TGTGCCAGCAGTGACGCTACAGGGAACACCATATATTTT. Translation gives CASSDATGNTIYF. The chain combines TRBV6-1 with TRBJ1-3, with D perhaps matching TRBD1 (6 bases). Per germline, CDR1 MNHNS and CDR2 SASEGT. Trimming left V 3 bases short and J 7 bases short, with 10 bases between. The CDR3 length is 13 residues.

The rearrangement uses TRBV5-1 and TRBJ1-1; tentative D call: TRBD1 (5 bases). The CDR3 covers 11 residues. Germline V CDR1 and CDR2: SGHRS, YFSETQ. V gave up 4 bases and J gave up 12 bases, with 13 bases separating them. The CDR3 sequence: CASSIGAQTFF. DNA of the CDR3: TGCGCCAGCAGCATTGGGGCTCAGACTTTCTTT.

This chain joins TRBV5-4 and TRBJ2-7; possible D gene TRBD1, 6 bases. Per germline, CDR1 SGHNT and CDR2 YYREEE (reference sequence). The CDR3 length is 13 residues. V gave up 5 bases and J gave up 1 base, with 10 bases separating them. Written as DNA, the CDR3 is TGTGCCAGCAGTTCAACAGGGTCCTACGAGCAGTACTTC. It encodes CASSSTGSYEQYF.

This sequence joins TRBV7-9 and TRBJ2-7; 7 bases agree with TRBD2. With 1 base clipped from V and 0 bases from J, the junction kept 3 bases outside the gene matches. CDR1 and CDR2 from the germline V gene are SEHNR and FQNEAQ (reference sequence). The CDR3 totals 15 residues. CDR3 nucleotide sequence: TGTGCCAGCAGCTTAGGGGGACTACCCTCCTACGAGCAGTACTTC. This translates into CASSLGGLPSYEQYF.

The chain uses TRBV7-8 and TRBJ1-1; D is possibly TRBD1 (5 bases). V dropped 6 bases and J dropped 6 bases, with 14 bases sitting between them. CDR1 SGHVS and CDR2 FQNEAQ come from the germline V gene. This CDR3 is built from 13 residues. In DNA, the CDR3 is TGTGCCAGCAGTCGGGGGGAGGTGGCTGAAGCTTTCTTT. Residues: CASSRGEVAEAFF. The variable domain in full, completed from reference TRBV7-8 and TRBJ1-1, reads GAGVSQSPRYKVAKRGQDVALRCDPISGHVSLFWYQQALGQGPEFLTYFQNEAQLDKSGLPSDRFFAERPEGSVSTLKIQRTQQEDSAVYLCASSRGEVAEAFFGQGTRLTVV.

The V call is TRBV28, the J call TRBJ2-7; D is possibly TRBD2 (6 bases). V dropped 5 bases and J dropped 2 bases, with 19 bases sitting between them. There are 16 residues in the CDR3. Germline V CDR1 and CDR2: MDHEN, SYDVKM. The CDR3 sequence: CASSKGGAPRAYEQYF. DNA of the CDR3: TGTGCCAGCAGTAAGGGAGGAGCCCCAAGGGCCTACGAGCAGTACTTC.

The chain recombines TRBV5-4 with TRBJ1-2, with D possibly matching TRBD1 (6 bases). The V gene lost 5 bases and the J gene lost 8 bases, with 16 bases spanning the gap. The CDR3 contains 13 residues. Germline V CDR1 and CDR2: SGHNT, YYREEE (reference sequence). CDR3 coding DNA: TGTGCCAGCAGGATGGACAGAGCTGAAGGCTACACCTTC. This encodes CASRMDRAEGYTF.

V gene TRBV4-2 combines with J gene TRBJ1-6; 10 bases are a match to TRBD1. The V segment lost 0 bases and the J segment 10 bases; nucleotides outside the gene matches: 6. Germline-derived CDR1 and CDR2 are LGHNA and YNFKEQ. The length of the CDR3 is 16 residues. For the CDR3, the DNA is TGTGCCAGCAGCCAAGATCCCGGGACAGGGGACTCACCCCTCCACTTT. The encoded protein is CASSQDPGTGDSPLHF.

This clone appeared a few times. This chain joins TRBV7-2 and TRBJ1-1, with no clear D. V lost 4 bases and J 1 base, leaving 7 bases between the germline ends. CDR1 SGHTA and CDR2 FQGNSA come from the germline V gene. The CDR3 is made up of 13 amino acids. The CDR3 loop is CASSWAGNTEAFF. In nucleotides, the CDR3 is TGTGCCAGCAGCTGGGCAGGGAACACTGAAGCTTTCTTT.